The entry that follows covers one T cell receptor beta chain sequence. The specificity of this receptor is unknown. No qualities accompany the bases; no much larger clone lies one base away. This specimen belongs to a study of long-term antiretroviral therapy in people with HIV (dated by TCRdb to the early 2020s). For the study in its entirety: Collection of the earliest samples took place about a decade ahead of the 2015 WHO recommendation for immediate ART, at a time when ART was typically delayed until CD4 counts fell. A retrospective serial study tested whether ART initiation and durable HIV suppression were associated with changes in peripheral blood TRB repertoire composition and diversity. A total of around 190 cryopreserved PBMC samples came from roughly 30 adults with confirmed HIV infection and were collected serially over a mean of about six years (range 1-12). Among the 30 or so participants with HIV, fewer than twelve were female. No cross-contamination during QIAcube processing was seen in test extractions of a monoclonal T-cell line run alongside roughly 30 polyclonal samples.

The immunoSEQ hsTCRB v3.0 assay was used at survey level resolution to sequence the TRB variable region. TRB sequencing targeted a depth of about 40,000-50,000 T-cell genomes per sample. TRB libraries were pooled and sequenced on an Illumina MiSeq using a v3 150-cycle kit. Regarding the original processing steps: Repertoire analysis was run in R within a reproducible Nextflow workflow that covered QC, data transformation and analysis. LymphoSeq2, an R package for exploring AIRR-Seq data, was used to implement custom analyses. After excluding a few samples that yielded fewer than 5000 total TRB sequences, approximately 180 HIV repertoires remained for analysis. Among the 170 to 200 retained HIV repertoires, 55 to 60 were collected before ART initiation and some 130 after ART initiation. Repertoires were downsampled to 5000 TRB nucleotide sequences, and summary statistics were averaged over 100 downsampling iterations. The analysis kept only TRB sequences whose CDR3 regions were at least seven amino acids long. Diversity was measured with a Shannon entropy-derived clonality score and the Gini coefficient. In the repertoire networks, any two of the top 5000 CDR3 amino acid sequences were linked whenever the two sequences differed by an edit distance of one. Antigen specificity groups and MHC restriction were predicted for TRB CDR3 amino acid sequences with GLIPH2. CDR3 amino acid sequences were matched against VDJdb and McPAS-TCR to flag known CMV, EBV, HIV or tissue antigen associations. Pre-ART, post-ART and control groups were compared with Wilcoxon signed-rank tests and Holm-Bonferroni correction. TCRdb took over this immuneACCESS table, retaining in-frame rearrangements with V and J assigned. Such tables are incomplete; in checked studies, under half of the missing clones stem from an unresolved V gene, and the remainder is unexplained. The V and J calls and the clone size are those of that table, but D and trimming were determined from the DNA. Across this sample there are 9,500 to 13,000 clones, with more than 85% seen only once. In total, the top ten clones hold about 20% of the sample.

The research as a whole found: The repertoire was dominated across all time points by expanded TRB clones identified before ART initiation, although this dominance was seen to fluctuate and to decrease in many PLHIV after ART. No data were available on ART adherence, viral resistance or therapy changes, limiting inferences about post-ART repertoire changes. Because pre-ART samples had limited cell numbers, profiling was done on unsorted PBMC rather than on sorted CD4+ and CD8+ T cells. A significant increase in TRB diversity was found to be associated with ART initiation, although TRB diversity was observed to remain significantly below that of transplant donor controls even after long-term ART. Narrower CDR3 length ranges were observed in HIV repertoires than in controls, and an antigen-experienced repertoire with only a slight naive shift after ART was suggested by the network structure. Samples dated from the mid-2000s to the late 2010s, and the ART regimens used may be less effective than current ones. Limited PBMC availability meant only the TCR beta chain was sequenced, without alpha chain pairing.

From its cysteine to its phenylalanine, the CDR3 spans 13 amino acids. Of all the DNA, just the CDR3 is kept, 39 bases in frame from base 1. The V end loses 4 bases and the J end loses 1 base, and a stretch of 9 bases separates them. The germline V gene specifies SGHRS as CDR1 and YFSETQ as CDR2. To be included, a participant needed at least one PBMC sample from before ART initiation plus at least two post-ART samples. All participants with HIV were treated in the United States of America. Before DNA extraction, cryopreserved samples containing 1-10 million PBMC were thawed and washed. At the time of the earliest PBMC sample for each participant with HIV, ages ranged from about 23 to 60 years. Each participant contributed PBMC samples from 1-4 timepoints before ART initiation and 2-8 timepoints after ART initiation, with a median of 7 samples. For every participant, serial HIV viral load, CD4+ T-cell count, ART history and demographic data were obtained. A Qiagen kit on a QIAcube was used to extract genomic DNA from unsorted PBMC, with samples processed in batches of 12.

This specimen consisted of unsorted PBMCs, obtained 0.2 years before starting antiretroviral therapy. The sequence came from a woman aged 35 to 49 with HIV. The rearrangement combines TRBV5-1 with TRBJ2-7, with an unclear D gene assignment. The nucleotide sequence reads TGCGCCAGCAGCCTAACAGAGTCCTACGAGCAGTACTTC. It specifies CASSLTESYEQYF.